The 23 T cell receptor beta chains in this list originate from one sample, sequenced in a study of T-cell reconstitution after alpha-beta-depleted transplantation in children. Unique molecular identifiers were incorporated when the TCRbeta library was constructed. TCRdb independently ran MiXCR on the PCR reads; one entry per CDR3 protein. The sample includes approximately 350,000 distinct CDR3 sequences, 15% to 20% seen only once; the top ten take approximately 44%. Sequences were derived from PBMCs, mostly from graft donor cells, sampled 360 days after TCRalphabeta/CD19-depleted stem cell transplant. The receptor source for this set is a male patient aged 2 to 9 who had a stem cell transplant for acute lymphoblastic leukemia, so the T cells may come from the graft donor.

By sample share, this clonotype is medium-sized. The chain couples TRBV29-1 to TRBJ1-3; D is undetermined. Germline loops: CDR1 SQVTM, CDR2 ANQGSEA. V lost 7 bases, J lost 2 bases, and 12 bases lay in between. The CDR3 runs to 13 residues. The CDR3 DNA sequence: TGCAGCGCTCGACCCTCTGCTGGAAACACCATATATTTT. Protein sequence: CSARPSAGNTIYF.

V is TRBV4-3 and J is TRBJ2-7, with D perhaps matching TRBD2 (5 bases). CDR3 size: 13 residues. Per the germline V gene, CDR1 is LGHNA and CDR2 is YSLEER. V was trimmed by 0 bases and J by 6 bases, leaving 9 bases between them. The CDR3 coding sequence is TGCGCCAGCAGCCAAGATCGAGGGTTCGAGCAGTACTTC. Encoded protein: CASSQDRGFEQYF.

J is TRBJ2-2 and V is TRBV6-5, with TRBD2 matching over 7 bases. Losses at the gene ends were 0 bases for V and 6 bases for J; bases not matched to a gene: 7. From germline, CDR1 is MNHEY and CDR2 SVGAGI. This CDR3 comprises 16 residues. The CDR3 here is CASSYSGTRGAGELFF. The DNA for the CDR3 is TGTGCCAGCAGTTACTCGGGGACCCGGGGGGCCGGGGAGCTGTTTTTT.

The rearrangement links TRBV7-9 to TRBJ1-3, with 7 nucleotides matching TRBD1. V was clipped by 5 bases and J by 4 bases; unmatched bases: 8. This CDR3 is built from 15 residues. Germline loops: CDR1 SEHNR, CDR2 FQNEAQ (reference sequence). The CDR3 DNA follows: TGTGCCAGCAGCCCTACCGGGACAGACGGAAACACCATATATTTT. This codes for CASSPTGTDGNTIYF.

A note on this clonotype: A read error may account for a junction end that differs from germline. The chain is built from TRBV13 and TRBJ2-1, with D perhaps matching TRBD1 or TRBD2 (5 bases each). The CDR3 loop spans 16 amino acids. Germline-derived CDR1 and CDR2 are PRHDT and FYEKMQ (reference sequence). CDR3 loop: CAISRDPGSIYNEQFF. DNA for the CDR3: TGTGCCATCAGCCGGGACCCCGGGTCAATCTACAATGAGCAGTTCTTC. Together with reference TRBV13 and TRBJ2-1, the CDR3 gives the full variable domain: AAGVIQSPRHLIKEKRETATLKCYPIPRHDTVYWYQQGPGQDPQFLISFYEKMQSDKGSIPDRFSAQQFSDYHSELNMSSLELGDSALYFCAISRDPGSIYNEQFFGPGTRLTVL.

This clonotype has only a few counts. This sequence joins TRBV10-3 and TRBJ2-1; 9 bases line up with TRBD2. The CDR3 is 13 amino acids. V lost 9 bases to trimming and J lost 5 bases; unmatched junction nucleotides: 5. CDR1 and CDR2 (germline): ENHRY, SYGVKD. The chain's CDR3 is CAILAGVHNEQFF. The CDR3 region has the DNA TGTGCCATTTTAGCGGGAGTGCACAATGAGCAGTTCTTC.

The chain recombines TRBV4-3 with TRBJ1-2; D gene unclear. V was trimmed by 1 base and J by 0 bases, leaving 9 bases between them. CDR1 and CDR2 from the germline V gene are LGHNA and YSLEER. The CDR3 totals 15 residues. The CDR3 protein is CASSQGLSANYGYTF. CDR3 nucleotide sequence: TGCGCCAGCAGCCAAGGCCTATCAGCTAACTATGGCTACACCTTC.

V usage is TRBV9 and J usage is TRBJ2-1, with D perhaps matching TRBD2 (6 bases). The CDR3 runs to 16 residues. V was cut by 3 bases and J by 0 bases, with 13 bases left in between. Germline values: CDR1 SGDLS, CDR2 YYNGEE. The CDR3 here is CASSEAGGSSYNEQFF. The CDR3 DNA reads as TGTGCCAGCAGCGAGGCCGGAGGGAGCTCCTACAATGAGCAGTTCTTC.

The CDR3 region is CASSLDRGLPQHF. CDR3 sequence (DNA): TGTGCCAGCAGCTTAGACAGGGGGCTTCCCCAGCATTTT. This chain joins TRBV11-2 and TRBJ1-5; 8 nucleotides agree with TRBD1. V shed 0 bases and J 10 bases; nucleotides not matched to a gene: 2. Germline V CDR1 and CDR2: SGHAT, FQNNGV. CDR3 length equals 13 residues. Combining the CDR3 with reference TRBV11-2 and TRBJ1-5 gives the whole variable domain EAGVAQSPRYKIIEKRQSVAFWCNPISGHATLYWYQQILGQGPKLLIQFQNNGVVDDSQLPKDRFSAERLKGVDSTLKIQPAKLEDSAVYLCASSLDRGLPQHFGDGTRLSIL.

This clonotype was recorded many times. The J gene is TRBJ1-1, the V gene TRBV3-1; maybe TRBD1 (5 bases). CDR3 length: 15 residues. Germline CDR1 is LGHDT and CDR2 is YNNKEL (reference sequence). With 0 bases removed from V and 3 bases from J, the gap between germline ends came to 11 bases. CDR3 in DNA: TGTGCCAGCAGCCAAGAAGGAGGGGTTCACACTGAAGCTTTCTTT. Amino acids: CASSQEGGVHTEAFF.

The CDR3 loop reads CASSLPGPIADTQYF. The CDR3 DNA sequence: TGTGCCAGCAGCCTCCCGGGACCCATCGCAGATACGCAGTATTTT. The chain employs TRBV7-8 and TRBJ2-3; the D call may be TRBD1 or TRBD2 (5 bases each). The V end was cut by 5 bases, the J end by 4 bases, with 16 bases between. Germline CDR1 is SGHVS and CDR2 is FQNEAQ. The CDR3 extends over 15 amino acids.

This chain's CDR3 is CASSFSRAYNEQFF. CDR3 DNA: TGCGCCAGCAGCTTCTCCAGGGCCTACAATGAGCAGTTCTTC. The V gene is TRBV5-1, the J gene TRBJ2-1, with a possible D match to TRBD1 (5 bases). The CDR3 runs to 14 residues. V was pared by 2 bases and J by 2 bases, with 8 bases between. Germline V gene sequence: CDR1 SGHRS, CDR2 YFSETQ.

The V call is TRBV2, the J call TRBJ1-1; weak D call: TRBD1 (6 bases). Germline values: CDR1 SNHLY, CDR2 FYNNEI. Between the trimmed V and J ends, which lost 9 bases and 4 bases, there was a span of 15 bases. The CDR3 runs to 13 residues. As DNA, the CDR3 is TGTGCCAGGCGCTCACAGGGTCTCACTGAAGCTTTCTTT. Translation gives CARRSQGLTEAFF.

This clonotype was seen more than once but under ten times. This chain connects TRBV6-1 to TRBJ1-1; the D gene is possibly TRBD1 (6 bases). The CDR3 is made up of 14 amino acids. CDR1 and CDR2 (germline): MNHNS, SASEGT. Trimming cost V 5 bases and J 5 bases, with 15 bases left between them. CDR3 loop: CASSPQGTGTEAFF. CDR3 DNA sequence: TGTGCCAGCAGTCCACAGGGCACTGGTACTGAAGCTTTCTTT.

Remarks on this clonotype: Being one base from a much bigger clone, this may be a read error. The V and J genes are TRBV28 and TRBJ1-5; no clear D gene. The germline V gene has CDR1 MDHEN and CDR2 SYDVKM. This CDR3 is built from 16 residues. The CDR3 reads CASSSYHGYSNQPRHF. The CDR3 nucleotides read TGTGCCAGCAGTTCCTATCATGGCTATAGCAATCAGCCCCGGCATTTT.

This clonotype turned up a few times. This chain uses TRBV20-1 with TRBJ2-2; 7 bases line up with TRBD2. CDR3 length: 15 residues. The V and J ends lost 6 bases and 0 bases, in that order; junction bases with no gene match: 7. The germline V gene encodes CDR1 DFQATT and CDR2 SNEGSKA (reference sequence). CDR3 loop: CSAILAGPNTGELFF. The CDR3 DNA sequence: TGCAGTGCCATCTTAGCGGGCCCGAACACCGGGGAGCTGTTTTTT.

This clonotype was observed at least ten times. This chain connects TRBV3-1 to TRBJ2-5; weak D call: TRBD2 (6 bases). The CDR3 length is 13 residues. The germline V gene has CDR1 LGHDT and CDR2 YNNKEL (reference sequence). Trimming removed 8 bases from V and 3 bases from J, with 13 bases in between. DNA of the CDR3: TGTGCCAGCGCCGGCGGGGTTAAAGAGACCCAGTACTTC. Protein product: CASAGGVKETQYF.

J is TRBJ2-7 and V is TRBV7-8; weak D call: TRBD1 (5 bases). Trimming cost V 1 base and J 2 bases, with 12 bases left between them. The CDR3 totals 15 residues. Germline CDR1 and CDR2: SGHVS and FQNEAQ. DNA for the CDR3: TGTGCCAGCAGCTTAGTTGTCCAGGGCCCCTACGAGCAGTACTTC. This codes for CASSLVVQGPYEQYF.

This clonotype was seen many times. The chain is built from TRBV7-3 and TRBJ2-2; 10 nucleotides match TRBD2. After removal of 1 base from V and 4 bases from J, the junction contained 6 bases not matched to a gene. Germline V lookup: CDR1 SGHTA, CDR2 FQGTGA. The CDR3 contains 17 residues. The CDR3 sequence: CASSLIPSGRATGELFF. The CDR3 DNA reads as TGTGCCAGCAGCTTAATTCCTAGCGGGAGAGCCACCGGGGAGCTGTTTTTT. The variable domain in full, with the rest retrieved from reference TRBV7-3 and TRBJ2-2, is GAGVSQTPSNKVTEKGKYVELRCDPISGHTALYWYRQSLGQGPEFLIYFQGTGAADDSGLPNDRFFAVRPEGSVSTLKIQRTERGDSAVYLCASSLIPSGRATGELFFGEGSRLTVL.

The V and J genes are TRBV11-3 and TRBJ2-3; D unresolved. In germline, CDR1 is SGHNT, CDR2 YENEEA. The CDR3 runs 13 residues. The V and J ends lost 5 bases and 1 base respectively, with 7 bases between them. CDR3 loop: CASSRLGTDTQYF. CDR3 nucleotides: TGTGCCAGCAGCCGCCTAGGCACAGATACGCAGTATTTT.

This clonotype was counted once. The chain joins TRBV24-1 to TRBJ2-5; D uncertain. The CDR3 has 14 amino acids. The ends were cut back, 0 bases at V and 2 bases at J, with 6 bases in the middle. CDR1 and CDR2 from the germline V gene are KGHDR and SFDVKD. The DNA of the CDR3 is TGTGCCACCAGTGATTTGAAGCAGCAAGAGACCCAGTACTTC. It is translated as CATSDLKQQETQYF.

The V gene is TRBV18, the J gene TRBJ2-7; TRBD2 matches 7 bases. V dropped 1 base and J dropped 4; count of bases not matched to a gene: 7. Germline lookup yields CDR1 KGHSH and CDR2 LQKENI. The CDR3 runs 15 residues. In DNA, the CDR3 is TGTGCCAGCTCACCACGAATAGCGGGCACTTACGAGCAGTACTTC. Residues: CASSPRIAGTYEQYF.

This clonotype was seen a single time. This sequence joins TRBV6-4 and TRBJ1-2, with D maybe TRBD1 (5 bases). V lost 8 bases and J lost 8, with 12 bases in between. The germline V gene encodes CDR1 MRHNA and CDR2 SNTAGT. The CDR3 is 11 amino acids. CDR3 sequence reads: CASVREGGYTF. In DNA form, the CDR3 reads TGTGCCAGCGTCCGCGAGGGGGGCTACACCTTC.